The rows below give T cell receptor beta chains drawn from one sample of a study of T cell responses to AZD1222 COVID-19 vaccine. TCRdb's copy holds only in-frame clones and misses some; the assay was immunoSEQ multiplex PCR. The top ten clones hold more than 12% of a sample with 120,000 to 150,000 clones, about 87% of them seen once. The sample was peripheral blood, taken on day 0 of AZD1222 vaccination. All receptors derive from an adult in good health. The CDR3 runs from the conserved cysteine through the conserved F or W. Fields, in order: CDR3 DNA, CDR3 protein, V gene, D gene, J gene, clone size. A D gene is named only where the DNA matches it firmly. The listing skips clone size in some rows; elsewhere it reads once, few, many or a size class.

TGTGCCACCAGCAGAGATAAGGGGAGGGAGACCCAGTACTTC | CATSRDKGRETQYF | TRBV15 | - | TRBJ2-5 | -
TGTGCCAGCAGTTCACGGGGGTTGGATTCACCCCTCCACTTT | CASSSRGLDSPLHF | TRBV27 | - | TRBJ1-6 | -
TGTGCCAGCAGTTTGGGTCAAAGAACAGGGGAGCAGTACTTC | CASSLGQRTGEQYF | TRBV28 | - | TRBJ2-7 | -
TGCGCCACTTCGACAGGAAACACCGGGGAGCTGTTTTTT | CATSTGNTGELFF | TRBV5-1 | - | TRBJ2-2 | -
TGTGCCAGCAGCCAAGCCGGTCACACTGAAGCTTTCTTT | CASSQAGHTEAFF | TRBV11-2 | - | TRBJ1-1 | -
TGTGCCAGCAACCTGGGGGATACCGGGGAGCTGTTTTTT | CASNLGDTGELFF | TRBV7-8 | - | TRBJ2-2 | -
TGTGCCAGCAGCTTAGCCCTGGAGCGGGGACGCACAGATACGCAGTATTTT | CASSLALERGRTDTQYF | TRBV11-2 | TRBD2 | TRBJ2-3 | -
TGTGCCAGCAGCTTGAGGAGGACTGAAGCTTTCTTT | CASSLRRTEAFF | TRBV5-6 | - | TRBJ1-1 | -
TGTGCCAGCAGCGAGGGGGTGGGGCCAAAACGCAATCAGCCCCAGCATTTT | CASSEGVGPKRNQPQHF | TRBV2 | - | TRBJ1-5 | -
TGTGCCAGCAGCCCGGACTCAAACTATGGCTACACCTTC | CASSPDSNYGYTF | TRBV6-5 | - | TRBJ1-2 | -
TGTGCCAGCAGTAGTGACCGGGACAACTATGGCTACACCTTC | CASSSDRDNYGYTF | TRBV6-5 | - | TRBJ1-2 | -
TGTGCCACCAGTGATTCTACAGGGGGCCGGGATCAGCCCCAGCATTTT | CATSDSTGGRDQPQHF | TRBV24-1 | TRBD1 | TRBJ1-5 | -
TGTGCCTGTGTGGACTCTAACTATGGCTACACCTTC | CACVDSNYGYTF | TRBV30 | - | TRBJ1-2 | -
TGTGCCACCAGCAGAGATCTAGCAGAGACCCAGTACTTC | CATSRDLAETQYF | TRBV15 | - | TRBJ2-5 | -
TGCGCCAGCAGCTTTTCGGGGATGGCGGACACTGAAGCTTTCTTT | CASSFSGMADTEAFF | TRBV5-1 | - | TRBJ1-1 | once
TGTGCCAGCAGACCCCCAGGGGCTGAGACCCAGTACTTC | CASRPPGAETQYF | TRBV12-3/TRBV12-4 | - | TRBJ2-5 | -
TGCGCCAGCAGCTTGGAGCCGGATACCTACGAGCAGTACTTC | CASSLEPDTYEQYF | TRBV5-1 | - | TRBJ2-7 | -
TGCGCCAGCAGCCGCGACGCGGGGGGATTATACAATGAGCAGTTCTTC | CASSRDAGGLYNEQFF | TRBV4-3 | TRBD2 | TRBJ2-1 | -
TGCAGCGCTAAAACTAGCACCCGGCAAGAGACCCAGTACTTC | CSAKTSTRQETQYF | TRBV29-1 | - | TRBJ2-5 | -
TGTGCCAGCAGCTTAAGGGTGGCTCCAGATACGCAGTATTTT | CASSLRVAPDTQYF | TRBV7-2 | - | TRBJ2-3 | few
TGTGCCAGCAGCACACAGGGGCCCGATACGCAGTATTTT | CASSTQGPDTQYF | TRBV11-2 | TRBD1 | TRBJ2-3 | -
TGTGCCAGCAGCGTAGAAGTTGGCGGGGGAGGAGGCACGCAGTATTTT | CASSVEVGGGGGTQYF | TRBV9 | TRBD2 | TRBJ2-3 | -
TGCAGCGTTGGACAACGCACTGAAGCTTTCTTT | CSVGQRTEAFF | TRBV29-1 | - | TRBJ1-1 | few
TGCGCCAGCAGTAGCGTCGGGACAAGCTACAATGAGCAGTTCTTC | CASSSVGTSYNEQFF | TRBV5-1 | - | TRBJ2-1 | -
TGTGCCAGCAGCGTGGACAGGGGGCAGAATGGCTACACCTTC | CASSVDRGQNGYTF | TRBV9 | TRBD1 | TRBJ1-2 | -
TGTGCCAGCAGTTTAGCCAGATATGGCTACACCTTC | CASSLARYGYTF | TRBV28 | - | TRBJ1-2 | -
TGCGCCAGCAGCTTGGGAACATCTGGGGAGACCCAGTACTTC | CASSLGTSGETQYF | TRBV5-1 | - | TRBJ2-5 | -
TGTGCCAGCAGCTTAGAGCTCGCGGGGACCCAGTACTTC | CASSLELAGTQYF | TRBV7-6 | - | TRBJ2-5 | -
TGTGCCAGCAGCTTACAGCAGGAAGGCAAGCAGTACTTC | CASSLQQEGKQYF | TRBV5-5 | - | TRBJ2-7 | -
TGTGCCAGCAGCCCGCCGGGGCAGCTGGGGGGTGGCTACACCTTC | CASSPPGQLGGGYTF | TRBV6-5 | - | TRBJ1-2 | -
TGTGCCAGCAGCTCCTCAGGGGCCCCCTATGAAAAACTGTTTTTT | CASSSSGAPYEKLFF | TRBV5-4 | - | TRBJ1-4 | -
TGTGCCAGCAGCCGTTCTACGACTAGCGCAGAGGAGACCCAGTACTTC | CASSRSTTSAEETQYF | TRBV7-2 | TRBD2 | TRBJ2-5 | -
TGTGCCAGCAGACGATTTAGCGGGGGATCGAACACCGGGGAGCTGTTTTTT | CASRRFSGGSNTGELFF | TRBV3-1/TRBV3-2 | TRBD2 | TRBJ2-2 | -
TGTGCCAGCAGCCCCATCGCAAGGGGGCAAGGTTCACCCCTCCACTTT | CASSPIARGQGSPLHF | TRBV11-2 | TRBD1 | TRBJ1-6 | few
TGTGCCAGCAGCTTAGCGGGGGGCCACCAAGAGACCCAGTACTTC | CASSLAGGHQETQYF | TRBV7-6 | - | TRBJ2-5 | few
TGTGCCAGCAGCTTAAGCGACGGAGGATACGAGCAGTACTTC | CASSLSDGGYEQYF | TRBV11-2 | - | TRBJ2-7 | -
TGTGCCTGGATCATTTCGGGGCGACCCTACAATGAGCAGTTCTTC | CAWIISGRPYNEQFF | TRBV30 | - | TRBJ2-1 | -
TGTGCCAGCAGCGTAATTGCAGGGGGCGCGTCCGGGGCCAACGTCCTGACTTTC | CASSVIAGGASGANVLTF | TRBV9 | TRBD1 | TRBJ2-6 | -